The next 18 T cell receptor beta chains were all read from a single sample in a study of radiotherapy plus CTLA-4 blockade in lung cancer. Using immunoSEQ multiplex PCR, the repertoire was profiled, and TCRdb retains in-frame clones only, with some absent. The sample records just over 35,000 clones, approximately 85% being singletons. Sequenced here: peripheral blood, sampled from a patient treated with radiotherapy plus ipilimumab. These receptors were collected from a human donor with non-small cell lung cancer who had stable disease on radiotherapy plus ipilimumab.

The chain carries TRBV7-2 and TRBJ1-4; the D is unclear. The length of the CDR3 is 15 residues. Germline V CDR1 and CDR2: SGHTA, FQGNSA. V lost 1 base and J lost 6, with 12 bases in between. In nucleotides, the CDR3 is TGTGCCAGCAGCTTAGTATCGGGAAGATATGAAAAACTGTTTTTT. Its translation is CASSLVSGRYEKLFF.

The chain combines TRBV18 with TRBJ2-7, with D tentatively TRBD2 (5 bases). The CDR3 has 14 amino acids. Trimming removed 0 bases from V and 4 bases from J, with 10 bases in between. CDR1 is KGHSH, CDR2 LQKENI, per germline. The CDR3: CASSPPLRTYEQYF. Written as DNA, the CDR3 is TGTGCCAGCTCACCACCTCTCAGGACTTACGAGCAGTACTTC.

This chain joins TRBV5-6 and TRBJ2-5; 13 bases fit TRBD2. The CDR3 consists of 16 residues. Germline V gives CDR1 SGHDT, CDR2 YYEEEE. J gave up 7 bases and V 1 base, and 7 bases lay outside the gene matches. CDR3 bases: TGTGCCAGCAGCTTGTATACTAGCGGGAGGGCAGGGACCCAGTACTTC. This sequence encodes CASSLYTSGRAGTQYF.

The genes are TRBV9 and TRBJ2-1, with 8 bases fitting TRBD1. The CDR3 length is 21 residues. Per germline, CDR1 SGDLS and CDR2 YYNGEE. V lost 0 bases to trimming and J lost 7 bases; unmatched junction nucleotides: 24. CDR3 bases: TGTGCCAGCAGCGTAGCACCCCAGGGGGCGTCGACCTTATACCCCCAGAATGAGCAGTTCTTC. This codes for CASSVAPQGASTLYPQNEQFF. Variable domain in full (rest from reference TRBV9 and TRBJ2-1): DSGVTQTPKHLITATGQRVTLRCSPRSGDLSVYWYQQSLDQGLQFLIQYYNGEERAKGNILERFSAQQFPDLHSELNLSSLELGDSALYFCASSVAPQGASTLYPQNEQFFGPGTRLTVL.

The V and J genes are TRBV7-9 and TRBJ1-6, with a tentative D call TRBD1 (6 bases). Per germline, CDR1 SEHNR and CDR2 FQNEAQ (reference sequence). The V end lost 5 bases, the J end lost 16 bases, and 12 bases lay between the germline ends. The CDR3 consists of 11 residues. This CDR3 is CASSLDRQLHF. The CDR3 bases are TGTGCCAGCAGCCTTGACAGGCAACTCCACTTT.

V usage is TRBV7-9 and J usage is TRBJ1-1; no clear D gene. The CDR3 length is 14 residues. The V end was cut by 2 bases, the J end by 6 bases, with 13 bases between. Germline CDR1 is SEHNR and CDR2 is FQNEAQ (reference sequence). As DNA, the CDR3 is TGTGCCAGCAGCTTAATGGGTTTTGGAGCTGAAGCTTTCTTT. It translates to CASSLMGFGAEAFF.

The chain is built from TRBV2 and TRBJ2-7; D unresolved. CDR1 is SNHLY and CDR2 is FYNNEI in the germline V gene. CDR3 length: 13 residues. Trimming took 1 base from V and 2 from J, leaving 6 bases between them. The CDR3 is CASSEVSPYEQYF. The CDR3 DNA reads as TGTGCCAGCAGTGAAGTTTCTCCCTACGAGCAGTACTTC.

The chain employs TRBV7-3 and TRBJ1-1; TRBD1 matches at 8 bases. Germline V lookup: CDR1 SGHTA, CDR2 FQGTGA. With 5 bases clipped from V and 1 base from J, the junction kept 3 bases outside the gene matches. The CDR3 extends over 14 amino acids. CDR3 region: CASSRTGSNTEAFF. CDR3 DNA sequence: TGTGCCAGCAGCCGGACAGGGTCGAACACTGAAGCTTTCTTT. Filled out from reference TRBV7-3 and TRBJ1-1, the complete variable domain reads GAGVSQTPSNKVTEKGKYVELRCDPISGHTALYWYRQSLGQGPEFLIYFQGTGAADDSGLPNDRFFAVRPEGSVSTLKIQRTERGDSAVYLCASSRTGSNTEAFFGQGTRLTVV.

The sample holds a few counts of this clone. The rearrangement links TRBV9 to TRBJ2-7, with 7 positions matching TRBD1. Germline CDR1 reads SGDLS; CDR2 reads YYNGEE. Unmatched junction bases numbered 3, after V lost 3 bases and J lost 3 bases. The CDR3 sequence is 13 residues long. The CDR3 bases are TGTGCCAGCAGCGCGGGGACAGACTACGAGCAGTACTTC. Protein sequence: CASSAGTDYEQYF.

This chain links TRBV5-1 with TRBJ2-5; 8 bases align to TRBD1. The V and J ends lost 2 bases and 5 bases, in that order; junction bases with no gene match: 8. CDR1 is SGHRS, CDR2 YFSETQ, per germline. This CDR3 has 15 residues. The CDR3 loop is CASSFDRGSGETQYF. Written as DNA, the CDR3 is TGCGCCAGCAGCTTCGACAGGGGCTCGGGGGAGACCCAGTACTTC.

The DNA for the CDR3 is TGCAGTGCTAGCTCTTATGCTGAAGCTTTCTTT. Protein product: CSASSYAEAFF. The rearrangement links TRBV20-1 to TRBJ1-1; D unresolved. V was cut by 3 bases and J by 6 bases, with 8 bases left in between. Germline V gene data show CDR1 as DFQATT and CDR2 as SNEGSKA (reference sequence). The CDR3 has 11 residues.

This chain connects TRBV5-4 to TRBJ1-2; no firm D call. The CDR3 contains 13 residues. Germline V gene sequence: CDR1 SGHNT, CDR2 YYREEE (reference sequence). With 1 base removed from V and 4 bases from J, the gap between germline ends came to 8 bases. DNA for the CDR3: TGTGCCAGCAGCTTGATTGGGAGCTATGGCTACACCTTC. It is translated as CASSLIGSYGYTF.

The chain employs TRBV5-1 and TRBJ2-7; 7 nucleotides line up with TRBD1. Germline-derived CDR1 and CDR2 are SGHRS and YFSETQ. The CDR3 contains 19 residues. J was trimmed by 5 bases and V by 3 bases; bases with no gene match: 23. For the CDR3, the DNA is TGCGCCAGCAGCTCGGCCCCCGGGACAGCCCCATTCGGTGGGGACGAGCAGTACTTC. Residues: CASSSAPGTAPFGGDEQYF. Together with reference TRBV5-1 and TRBJ2-7, the CDR3 gives the full variable domain: KAGVTQTPRYLIKTRGQQVTLSCSPISGHRSVSWYQQTPGQGLQFLFEYFSETQRNKGNFPGRFSGRQFSNSRSEMNVSTLELGDSALYLCASSSAPGTAPFGGDEQYFGPGTRLTVT.

The chain couples TRBV5-4 to TRBJ2-4; 7 bases agree with TRBD2. Unmatched junction bases numbered 15, after V lost 1 base and J lost 2 bases. The germline CDR1 and CDR2 sequences are SGHNT and YYREEE (reference sequence). The CDR3 has 19 amino acids. The CDR3 here is CASSLFYGDSSGTKNIQYF. The CDR3 nucleotides are TGTGCCAGCAGCTTGTTTTACGGGGACTCAAGCGGGACCAAAAACATTCAGTACTTC.

The sample holds a few counts of this clone. A junction end diverges from the germline sequence, so it may reflect a read error. The chain carries TRBV7-3 and TRBJ2-1; D might be TRBD2 (6 bases). From germline, CDR1 is SGHTA and CDR2 FQGTGA. The CDR3 sequence is 14 residues long. The CDR3 bases are TGTGCCAGCAGCGCCAGGGACTCCAACAATGAGCAGTTCTTC. As protein: CASSARDSNNEQFF. Drawing the rest from reference TRBV7-3 and TRBJ2-1, the complete variable domain is GAGVSQTPSNKVTEKGKYVELRCDPISGHTALYWYRQSLGQGPEFLIYFQGTGAADDSGLPNDRFFAVRPEGSVSTLKIQRTERGDSAVYLCASSARDSNNEQFFGPGTRLTVL.

The chain carries TRBV10-2 and TRBJ2-7; 12 nucleotides align to TRBD2. With V trimmed by 7 bases and J by 7 bases, 8 bases remained unmatched. Germline CDR1 is WSHSY and CDR2 is SAAADI. The CDR3 covers 14 residues. CDR3 sequence: CASTRTSGMLEQYF. DNA of the CDR3: TGCGCCAGCACCAGGACTAGCGGGATGTTAGAGCAGTACTTC.

In its sample, this clone was seen a few times. The chain combines TRBV11-2 with TRBJ2-4, with D maybe TRBD1 (6 bases). This CDR3 is built from 14 residues. Trimming pared 1 base from V and 4 bases from J, leaving 8 bases between. Germline V CDR1 and CDR2: SGHAT, FQNNGV. CDR3 bases: TGTGCCAGCAGCTTAGCAGGGGTTAAAAACATTCAGTACTTC. Protein sequence: CASSLAGVKNIQYF. The full variable domain, with the rest looked up from reference TRBV11-2 and TRBJ2-4, is EAGVAQSPRYKIIEKRQSVAFWCNPISGHATLYWYQQILGQGPKLLIQFQNNGVVDDSQLPKDRFSAERLKGVDSTLKIQPAKLEDSAVYLCASSLAGVKNIQYFGAGTRLSVL.

The CDR3 nucleotides are TGTGCCAGCAACGGCAGGGACAAAAACATTCAGTACTTC. Amino acids: CASNGRDKNIQYF. The J gene is TRBJ2-4, the V gene TRBV5-6, with TRBD1 as a possible D gene (5 bases). Germline V gene lookup returns CDR1 SGHDT and CDR2 YYEEEE. The CDR3 runs to 13 residues. V lost 6 bases, J lost 3 bases, and 10 bases lay in between.